This T cell receptor (beta chain) comes out of a study of patients and donors after allogeneic stem cell transplantation. The V end lost 0 bases, the J end lost 4 bases, and 9 bases lay between the germline ends. CDR3 length: 14 residues. In germline, CDR1 is DFQATT, CDR2 SNEGSKA (reference sequence). TCRdb re-called the RT-PCR reads through MiXCR, storing one row per CDR3 protein. The data show 410,000 or so distinct CDR3 sequences, around 16% seen once. The sample comprised blood, either unsorted or a sorted T cell fraction (not recorded which). V is TRBV20-1 and J is TRBJ2-2; D is ambiguous. This clonotype was sampled from a human donor who was either an allogeneic HSCT recipient or a stem cell or donor lymphocyte infusion donor (not recorded which). It is not recorded whose cells these are; they may come from a transplant donor. The CDR3 bases are TGCAGTGCTAGAGATCCGGGTAGCACCGGGGAGCTGTTTTTT. The encoded protein is CSARDPGSTGELFF.